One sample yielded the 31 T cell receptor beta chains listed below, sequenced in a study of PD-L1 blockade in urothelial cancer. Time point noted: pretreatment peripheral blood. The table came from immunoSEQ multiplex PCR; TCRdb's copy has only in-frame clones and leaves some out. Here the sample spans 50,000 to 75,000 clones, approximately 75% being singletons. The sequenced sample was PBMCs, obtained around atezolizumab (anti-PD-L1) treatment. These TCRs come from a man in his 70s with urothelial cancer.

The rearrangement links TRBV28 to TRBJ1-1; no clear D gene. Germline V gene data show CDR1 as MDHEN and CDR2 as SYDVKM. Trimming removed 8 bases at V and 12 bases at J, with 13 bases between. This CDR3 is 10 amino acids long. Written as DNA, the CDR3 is TGTGCCAGCCTCAAAGGGAGGTCTTTCTTT. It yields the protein CASLKGRSFF.

The CDR3 sequence is CSAETSPEDEQFF. CDR3 nucleotide sequence: TGCAGCGCGGAGACTAGCCCGGAGGATGAGCAGTTCTTC. The chain uses TRBV29-1 and TRBJ2-1, with TRBD2 matching 7 bases. Trimming removed 7 bases from V and 8 bases from J; junction bases left unmatched: 11. Germline CDR1 and CDR2: SQVTM and ANQGSEA. The CDR3 consists of 13 residues.

CDR3 region: CASSQGLAGEVRQYF. For the CDR3, the DNA is TGCGCCAGCAGCCAAGGATTAGCGGGAGAAGTTCGGCAGTACTTC. The genes are TRBV4-3 and TRBJ2-7, with TRBD2 matching 9 bases. The CDR3 consists of 15 residues. V dropped 1 base and J dropped 9; count of bases not matched to a gene: 10. Germline loops: CDR1 LGHNA, CDR2 YSLEER.

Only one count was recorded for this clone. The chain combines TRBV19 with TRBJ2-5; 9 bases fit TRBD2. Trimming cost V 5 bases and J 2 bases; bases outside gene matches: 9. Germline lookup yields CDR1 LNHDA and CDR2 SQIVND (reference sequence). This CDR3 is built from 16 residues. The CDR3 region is CASSPRASGVQETQYF. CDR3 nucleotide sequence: TGTGCCAGTAGTCCGAGGGCTAGCGGGGTACAAGAGACCCAGTACTTC.

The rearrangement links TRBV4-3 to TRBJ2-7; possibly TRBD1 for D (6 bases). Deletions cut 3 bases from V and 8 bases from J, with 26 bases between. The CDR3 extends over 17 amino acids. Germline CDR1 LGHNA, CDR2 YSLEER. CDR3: CASSQDAQAGASGQQYF. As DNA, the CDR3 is TGCGCCAGCAGCCAGGACGCCCAGGCAGGGGCGTCCGGACAGCAGTACTTC.

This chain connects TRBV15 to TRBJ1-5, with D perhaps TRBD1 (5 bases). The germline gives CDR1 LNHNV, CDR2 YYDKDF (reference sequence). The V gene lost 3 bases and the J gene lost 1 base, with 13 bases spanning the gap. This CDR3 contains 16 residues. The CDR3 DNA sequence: TGTGCCACCAGCAGTGGGGGGGGGTCAAGCAATCAGCCCCAGCATTTT. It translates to CATSSGGGSSNQPQHF.

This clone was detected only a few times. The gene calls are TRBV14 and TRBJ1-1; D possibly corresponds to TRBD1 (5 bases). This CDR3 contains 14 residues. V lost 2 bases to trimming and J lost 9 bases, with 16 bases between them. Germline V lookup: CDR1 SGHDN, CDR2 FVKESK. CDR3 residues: CASSQRARQLQAFF. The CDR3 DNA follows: TGTGCCAGCAGCCAAAGGGCTCGACAGCTCCAAGCTTTCTTT.

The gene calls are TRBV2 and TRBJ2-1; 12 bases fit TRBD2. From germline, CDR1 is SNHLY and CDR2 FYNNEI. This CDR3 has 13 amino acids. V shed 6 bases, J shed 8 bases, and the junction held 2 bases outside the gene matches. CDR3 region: CASRLAGGDEQFF. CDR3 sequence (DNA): TGTGCCAGCAGACTAGCGGGAGGAGATGAGCAGTTCTTC.

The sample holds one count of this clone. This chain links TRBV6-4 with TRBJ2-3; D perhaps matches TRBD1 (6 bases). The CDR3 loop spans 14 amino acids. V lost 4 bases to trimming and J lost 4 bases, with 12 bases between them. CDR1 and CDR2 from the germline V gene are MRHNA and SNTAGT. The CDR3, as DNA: TGTGCCAGCAGTGCGGAGTCAGGGGCAGATACGCAGTATTTT. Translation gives CASSAESGADTQYF.

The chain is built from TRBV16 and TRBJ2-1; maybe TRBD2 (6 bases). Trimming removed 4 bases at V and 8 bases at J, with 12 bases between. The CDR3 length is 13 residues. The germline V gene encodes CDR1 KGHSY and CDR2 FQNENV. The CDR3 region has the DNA TGTGCCAGCAGCCCGCTAGCGTCCGATGAGCAGTTCTTC. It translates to CASSPLASDEQFF.

The chain's CDR3 is CASSQWARANVLTF. CDR3 DNA: TGTGCCAGCAGCCAGTGGGCAAGGGCCAACGTCCTGACTTTC. The rearrangement uses TRBV7-2 and TRBJ2-6; D gene unclear. Germline V CDR1 and CDR2: SGHTA, FQGNSA. This CDR3 region has 14 residues. The V and J ends lost 5 bases and 5 bases respectively, with 10 bases between them. Together with reference TRBV7-2 and TRBJ2-6, the CDR3 gives the full variable domain: GAGVSQSPSNKVTEKGKDVELRCDPISGHTALYWYRQSLGQGLEFLIYFQGNSAPDKSGLPSDRFSAERTGGSVSTLTIQRTQQEDSAVYLCASSQWARANVLTFGAGSRLTVL.

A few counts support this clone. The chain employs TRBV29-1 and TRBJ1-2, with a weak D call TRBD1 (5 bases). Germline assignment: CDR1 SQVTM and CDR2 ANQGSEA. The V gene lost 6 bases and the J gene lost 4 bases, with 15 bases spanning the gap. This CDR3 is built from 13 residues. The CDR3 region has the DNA TGCAGCGTCCACGACCGGGGGAGCTATGGCTACACCTTC. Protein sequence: CSVHDRGSYGYTF.

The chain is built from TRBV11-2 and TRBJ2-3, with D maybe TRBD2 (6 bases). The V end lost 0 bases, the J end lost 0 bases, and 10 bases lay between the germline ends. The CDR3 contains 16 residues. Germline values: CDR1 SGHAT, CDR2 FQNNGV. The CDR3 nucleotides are TGTGCCAGCAGCTTAGATCTAGCGAGTAGCACAGATACGCAGTATTTT. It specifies CASSLDLASSTDTQYF.

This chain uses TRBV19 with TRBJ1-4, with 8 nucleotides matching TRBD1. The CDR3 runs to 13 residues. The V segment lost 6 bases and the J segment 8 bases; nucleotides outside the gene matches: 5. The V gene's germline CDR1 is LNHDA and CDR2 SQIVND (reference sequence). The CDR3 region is CASSRTGNEKLFF. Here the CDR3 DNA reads TGTGCCAGTAGCAGGACAGGGAACGAAAAACTGTTTTTT.

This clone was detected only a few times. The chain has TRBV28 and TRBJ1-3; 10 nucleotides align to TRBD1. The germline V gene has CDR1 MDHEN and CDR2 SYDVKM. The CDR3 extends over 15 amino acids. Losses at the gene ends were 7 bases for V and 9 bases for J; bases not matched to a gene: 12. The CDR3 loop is CASMGLQDRGSTIYF. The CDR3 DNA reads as TGTGCCAGCATGGGATTACAGGACAGGGGGTCCACCATATATTTT.

In nucleotides, the CDR3 is TGTGCCAGCAGCTTAGAGGCCAGGGAGGAAAACACCATATATTTT. It codes for CASSLEAREENTIYF. This chain uses TRBV7-2 with TRBJ1-3; a weak D match, TRBD1 (5 bases). Germline CDR1 SGHTA, CDR2 FQGNSA. V lost 1 base to trimming and J lost 6 bases, with 13 bases between them. There are 15 residues in the CDR3.

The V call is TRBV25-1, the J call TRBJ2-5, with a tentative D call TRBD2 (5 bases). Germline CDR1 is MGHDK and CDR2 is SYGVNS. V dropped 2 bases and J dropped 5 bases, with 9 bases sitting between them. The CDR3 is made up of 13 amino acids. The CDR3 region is CASSEPGWETQYF. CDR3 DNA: TGTGCCAGCAGTGAACCGGGGTGGGAGACCCAGTACTTC.

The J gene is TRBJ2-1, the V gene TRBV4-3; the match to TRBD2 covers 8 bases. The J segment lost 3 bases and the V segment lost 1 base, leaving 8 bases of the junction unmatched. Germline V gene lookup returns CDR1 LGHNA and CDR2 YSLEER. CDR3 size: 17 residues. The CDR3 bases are TGCGCCAGCAGCCAAGGGAGGGCTAGCGGGCTCTACAATGAGCAGTTCTTC. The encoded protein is CASSQGRASGLYNEQFF.

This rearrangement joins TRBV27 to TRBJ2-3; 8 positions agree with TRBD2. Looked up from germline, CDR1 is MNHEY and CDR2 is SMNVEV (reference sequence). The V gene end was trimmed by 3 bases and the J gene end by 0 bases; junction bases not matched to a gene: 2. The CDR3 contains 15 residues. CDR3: CASSFSGTSTDTQYF. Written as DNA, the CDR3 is TGTGCCAGCAGTTTTAGCGGGACGAGCACAGATACGCAGTATTTT.

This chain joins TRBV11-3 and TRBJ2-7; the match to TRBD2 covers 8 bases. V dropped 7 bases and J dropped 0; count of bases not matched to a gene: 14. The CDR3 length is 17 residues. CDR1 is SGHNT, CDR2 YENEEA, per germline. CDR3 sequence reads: CASIKNGGASPSYEQYF. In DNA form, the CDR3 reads TGTGCCAGCATCAAAAACGGGGGGGCAAGTCCCTCCTACGAGCAGTACTTC.

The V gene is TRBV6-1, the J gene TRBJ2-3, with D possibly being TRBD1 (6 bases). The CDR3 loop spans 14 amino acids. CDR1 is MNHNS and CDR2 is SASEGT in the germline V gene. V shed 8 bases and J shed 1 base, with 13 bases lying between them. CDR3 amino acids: CASYRVDGTDTQYF. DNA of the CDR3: TGTGCCAGCTACAGGGTAGATGGCACAGATACGCAGTATTTT.

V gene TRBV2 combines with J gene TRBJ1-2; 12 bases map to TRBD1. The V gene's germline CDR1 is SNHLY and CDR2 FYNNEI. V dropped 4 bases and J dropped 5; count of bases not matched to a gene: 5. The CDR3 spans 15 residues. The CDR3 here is CASSGRDRGPYGYTF. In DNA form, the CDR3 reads TGTGCCAGCAGTGGCCGGGACAGGGGGCCGTATGGCTACACCTTC.

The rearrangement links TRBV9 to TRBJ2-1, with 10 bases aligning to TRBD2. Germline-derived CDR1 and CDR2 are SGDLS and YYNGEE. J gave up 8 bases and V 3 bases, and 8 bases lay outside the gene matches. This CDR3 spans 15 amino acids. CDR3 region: CASSGTSGAMDEQFF. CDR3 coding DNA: TGTGCCAGCAGCGGGACTAGCGGAGCCATGGATGAGCAGTTCTTC. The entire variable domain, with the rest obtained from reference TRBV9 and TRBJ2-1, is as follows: DSGVTQTPKHLITATGQRVTLRCSPRSGDLSVYWYQQSLDQGLQFLIQYYNGEERAKGNILERFSAQQFPDLHSELNLSSLELGDSALYFCASSGTSGAMDEQFFGPGTRLTVL.

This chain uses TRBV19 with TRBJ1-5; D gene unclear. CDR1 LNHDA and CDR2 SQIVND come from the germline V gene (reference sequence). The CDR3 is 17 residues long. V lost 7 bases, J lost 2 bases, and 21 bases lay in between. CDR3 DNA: TGTGCCAGTAACCCCTATGAAGGGAGAGTCGGCAATCAGCCCCAGCATTTT. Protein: CASNPYEGRVGNQPQHF.

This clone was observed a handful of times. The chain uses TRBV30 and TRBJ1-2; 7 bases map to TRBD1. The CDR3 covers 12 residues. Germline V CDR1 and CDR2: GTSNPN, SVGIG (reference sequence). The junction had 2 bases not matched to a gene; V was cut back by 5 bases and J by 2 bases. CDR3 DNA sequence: TGTGCCTGGGGGGACAGAAACTATGGCTACACCTTC. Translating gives CAWGDRNYGYTF.

CDR3 residues: CASSRERYTEAFF. CDR3 bases: TGTGCCAGCAGCCGAGAGCGGTACACTGAAGCTTTCTTT. V and J are TRBV4-2 and TRBJ1-1; no clear D. Germline CDR1 is LGHNA and CDR2 is YNFKEQ. This CDR3 region has 13 residues. V was shortened by 4 bases and J by 3 bases, with 9 bases between the two germline ends.

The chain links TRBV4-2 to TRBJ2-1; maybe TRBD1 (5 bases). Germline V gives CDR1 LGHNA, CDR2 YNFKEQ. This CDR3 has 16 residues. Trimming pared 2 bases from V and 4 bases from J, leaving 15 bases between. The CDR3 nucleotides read TGTGCCAGCAGCCAAAAGGGGCTGGTGGGGTACAATGAGCAGTTCTTC. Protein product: CASSQKGLVGYNEQFF.

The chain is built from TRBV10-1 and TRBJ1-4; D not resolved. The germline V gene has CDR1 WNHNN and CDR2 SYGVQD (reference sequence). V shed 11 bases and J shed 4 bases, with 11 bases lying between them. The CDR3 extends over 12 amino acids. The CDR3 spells CALGEINEKLFF. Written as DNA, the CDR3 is TGCGCCCTGGGAGAGATTAATGAAAAACTGTTTTTT.

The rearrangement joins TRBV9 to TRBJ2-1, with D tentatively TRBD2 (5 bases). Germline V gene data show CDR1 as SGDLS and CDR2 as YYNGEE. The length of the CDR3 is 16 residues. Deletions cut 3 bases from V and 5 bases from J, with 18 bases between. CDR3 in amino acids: CASSASRDLTNNEQFF. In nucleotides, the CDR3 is TGTGCCAGCAGCGCGTCTCGGGATCTTACGAACAATGAGCAGTTCTTC.

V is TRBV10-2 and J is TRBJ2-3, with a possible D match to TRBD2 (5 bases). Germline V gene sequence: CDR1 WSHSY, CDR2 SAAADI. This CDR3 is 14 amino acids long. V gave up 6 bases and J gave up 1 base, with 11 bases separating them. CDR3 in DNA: TGCGCCAGCAGCGAGGGAGAGGGCACAGATACGCAGTATTTT. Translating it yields CASSEGEGTDTQYF.

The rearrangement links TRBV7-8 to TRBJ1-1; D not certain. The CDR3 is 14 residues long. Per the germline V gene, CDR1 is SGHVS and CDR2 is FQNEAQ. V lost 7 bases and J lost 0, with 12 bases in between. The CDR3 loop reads CASTAKEVNTEAFF. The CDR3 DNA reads TGTGCCAGCACCGCGAAGGAGGTGAACACTGAAGCTTTCTTT.